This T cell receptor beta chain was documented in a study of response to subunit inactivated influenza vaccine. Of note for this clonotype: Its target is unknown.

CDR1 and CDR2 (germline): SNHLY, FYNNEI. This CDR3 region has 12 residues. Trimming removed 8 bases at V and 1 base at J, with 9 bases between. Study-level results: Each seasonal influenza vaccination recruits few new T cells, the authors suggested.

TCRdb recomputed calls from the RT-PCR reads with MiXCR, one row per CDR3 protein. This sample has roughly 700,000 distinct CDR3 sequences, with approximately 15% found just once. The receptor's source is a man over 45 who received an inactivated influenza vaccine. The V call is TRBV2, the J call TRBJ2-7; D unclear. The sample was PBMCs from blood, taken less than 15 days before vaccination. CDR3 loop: CASVVRSYEQYF. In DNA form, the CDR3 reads TGTGCCAGCGTTGTACGGTCCTACGAGCAGTACTTC.